This TCR beta chain was sequenced in a study of cytomegalovirus exposure and HLA in healthy donors (TCRdb year 2017). Background for the entire study: According to an earlier analysis of a few hundred of the donors, 150 million to 200 million T cells yielded roughly 110 million unique TCR beta sequences and around 300 Gb of sequence data. About 280 gigabases of sequencing data and 70 million to 95 million unique TCR sequences made up an early release that covered approximately 620 HLA-typed donors. Among the roughly 390 genotyped donors, approximately 77% belonged to the genetic ancestry cluster associated with self-reported Caucasian donors. The aim of the study was to test whether cataloging public T cell receptors could identify signatures of past pathogen exposure. Using immunosequencing, the study profiled T cell repertoires from about 650 subjects and related those repertoires to cytomegalovirus serostatus. Besides the first cohort of 666 subjects, a separate validation cohort made up of over 100 different subjects was used. To predict cytomegalovirus infection status, the study combined high-throughput TCR immunosequencing, statistical association of individual TCRs with disease status, and machine learning. A later analysis re-analyzed previously published TCR beta repertoires from roughly 690 donors and added high-resolution HLA genotyping to study TCR occurrence patterns. In the later analysis, no new phenotypic data were used to find candidate immune exposures; instead, reliance was placed on TCR beta sequences and their occurrence across donors. An earlier analysis of approximately 580 of the donors used high-throughput TCR beta sequencing to judge whether each TCR beta V gene segment behaved as functional or pseudogenic. Donor age, sex, ethnicity and CMV serostatus were compiled together with the repertoire data. A later genetic analysis used genome-wide SNP genotypes for about 65% of the roughly 670 donors, treating that subset as a discovery cohort. Every repertoire in the discovery cohort had been generated on one and the same sequencing platform. HLA typing included class I and class II loci at four-digit resolution. Typing coverage differed by locus: A, B, C, DRB1 and DQB1 were typed in about 629-640 donors, DQA1 in 522, DPA1 in over 600, and DPB1 in approximately 450. Roughly five DR-DQ haplotypes were handled as single units for association and clustering, since linkage in the cohort was strong. On average, about 200,000 unique TCR beta nucleotide sequences were sequenced per donor among some 430 genotyped donors of the cohort, with roughly 20% of those sequences being non-productive.

The cohort was made up of 500 to 850 healthy bone marrow donors. Cohort members were all nominally healthy when sampled, although unrecorded immune exposures were likely present. The donor was CMV seropositive and belonged to the group of more than 250 seropositive cohort members. Each donor provided a peripheral blood sample, and peripheral blood mononuclear cells were used for TCR beta sequencing. The Qiagen DNeasy Blood Extraction Kit was used to extract genomic DNA from the blood cell samples. For this clone: The clone's antigen remains unknown. There are no base qualities to consult, and no much larger clone falls within one base.

The full study reports these points: Most CMV-associated TCR beta chains appeared to be HLA-restricted in a later analysis, and the HLA associations seemed to be driven largely by CMV exposure. For the cohort, immune exposure information was limited to CMV serostatus. According to the authors, the approach could potentially be generalized to other disease states and immunological phenotypes. A further reported finding was that TCR beta sequences accurately predicted the HLA-A and HLA-B alleles for most subjects in the first cohort. Over 15 rarely observed V segments, including chromosome 9 orphons, were excluded from the earlier analysis of almost 600 of the donors because counts were too low. When HLA alleles, especially DR and DQ, strongly co-occurred, TCR associations were difficult to assign to individual alleles. Linkage disequilibrium might explain the correlated functional status among segregating V segments, but an unknown experimental factor could not be ruled out. A few of the identified cytomegalovirus-associated TCR beta chains were confirmed in vitro to be specific for cytomegalovirus antigens. Only TCR beta chains were sequenced in this cohort, and the absence of alpha or paired-chain data limited detectable features. HLA typing was unavailable for some donors at each locus, so association tests used only the typed subset. In a later analysis, HLA-associated TCR beta chains were found to be more clonally expanded and to have lower generation probabilities than equally common non-associated chains. A total of 150 to 200 TCR beta chains were listed by the study as associated with cytomegalovirus. The classifier was reported to diagnose cytomegalovirus status with high specificity and sensitivity in both the original and validation cohorts. According to a later genetic analysis, donors in an Asian-associated ancestry cluster had fewer N-insertions in productive TCRs than the roughly 670-donor mean. Most TCR sequences were observed very rarely across donors, whereas some public TCRs were present in many individuals. A later analysis associated 17,000 or so TCR beta sequences with specific HLA alleles at a false discovery rate of 0.05. A later analysis found that TCR association rates varied across HLA loci, with DRB1 alleles showing the most associated TCRs and HLA-C alleles the fewest. Sequencing depth was assumed to be roughly uniform across donors in the presence/absence analyses, though that assumption may not hold. In a later analysis, several top co-occurrence clusters were reported to appear linked to parvovirus B19, influenza, CMV and Epstein-Barr virus. An association between a missense DCLRE1C variant and V-gene and J-gene trimming of TCR beta chains was found in a later genetic analysis and replicated in an independent cohort. Broadly in line with IMGT annotations, most TCR beta V segments showed up in productive rearrangements about 90% or about 30% of the time in an earlier analysis of 450 to 600 of the donors. A cluster of highly shared sequence variants was judged likely to represent a technical artifact of the sequencing pipeline.

The library was generated by the immunoSEQ multiplex PCR assay. The multiplex PCR relied on a mix of 60 forward primers for TCR Vbeta segments and 13 reverse primers for TCR Jbeta segments. The CDR3 region of rearranged TCR beta genes was amplified from genomic DNA with a multiplex PCR assay. The Illumina HiSeq System was used to sequence the amplified TCR beta libraries as 87-base-pair reads. Turning to the authors' computational methods: A later analysis tallied tens of millions of unique TCR beta chains across the 550 to 850 repertoires, and approximately 12 million of those chains were shared by two or more donors. Raw reads were error-corrected and collapsed into unique sequences with a nearest-neighbor algorithm that merged closely related sequences to remove PCR and sequencing errors. CDR3 sequences were aligned to IMGT reference sequences to assign V, D and J gene segments. For a sequence to be retained, at least a six-nucleotide match to both a V gene segment and a J gene segment was required. Rearrangements were classified as productive when the CDR3 lacked stop codons and remained in frame with V and J, and all other rearrangements were classified as non-productive. CDR3 was defined by IMGT convention, running from the second conserved V-encoded cysteine to the conserved J-encoded phenylalanine. The earlier analysis of fewer than 750 of the donors excluded sequences that lacked an unambiguous match to a single V gene segment. In an earlier analysis of around 600 of the donors, V segments were called functional above 56.7% productive rearrangements and were called segregating when the between-donor standard deviation exceeded 5%. To diagnose cytomegalovirus status from the catalog of TCR beta chain sequences, a statistical classification framework was built. V and J gene assignment, in a later analysis, came from comparing TCR nucleotide sequences with IMGT/GENE-DB human TR gene sequences. A later analysis assigned CDR3 sequences and most-parsimonious VDJ recombination scenarios with the TCRdist pipeline. In a later analysis, each TCR beta chain was defined by its CDR3 amino acid sequence together with its V-gene family, and reads without a unique V-gene family were excluded. As a way to deal with suspected cross-contamination and a sequencing artifact, a later analysis dropped 450 to 600 nucleotide sequences that were highly shared and had low generation probability. For each public chain, a later analysis derived a clonal expansion index from normalized ranks of inferred template counts within each repertoire. In a later analysis, generation probabilities were computed using a VDJ recombination model fitted to out-of-frame rearrangements, and the results were checked against IGoR. In a later analysis, hypergeometric tests were used to score TCR-TCR, TCR-HLA and TCR-CMV co-occurrence, with a repertoire-size bias correction applied to TCR pairs. A later analysis estimated false discovery rates by permuting HLA or CMV assignments 20 times. A later analysis grouped co-occurring TCRs with DBSCAN, adding TCRdist sequence similarity when clustering within HLA-allele-positive subsets. Repertoires with fewer than 30,000 or more than 120,000 public chains, plus five repertoires with anomalous nucleotide sharing, were excluded from co-occurrence clustering. The clones in this table, taken by TCRdb from immuneACCESS, are in-frame only. Not every clone is retained; where verified, under half of the shortfall comes from an unresolved V gene, and the cause of the rest is unknown. That table furnishes V, J and clone size, whereas the DNA furnished D and trimming. Here the sample has 85,000 to 90,000 clones; around 74% occur a single time. Of the sample, over 9% falls within the top ten clones.

The receptor comes from a man aged 30 to 45 in good health and CMV-seropositive. Sequenced sample: PBMCs.

The nucleotide sequence is given as TGTGCCATCGGAACAGGGGCTGGCACTGAAGCTTTCTTT. Its amino acids are CAIGTGAGTEAFF. The rearranged chain carries TRBV10-3 and TRBJ1-1; TRBD1 fits 7 bases in the junction. V lost 8 bases and J lost 4 bases, and the count of bases not matched to a germline gene is 7. The CDR3, cysteine through phenylalanine, is 13 amino acids long. Only the CDR3 DNA stays, 39 bases, in frame from base 1. The germline V gene provides CDR1 ENHRY and CDR2 SYGVKD.